The rows below give T cell receptor beta chains drawn from one sample of a study of cytomegalovirus exposure and HLA in healthy donors. The protocol was immunoSEQ multiplex PCR, while the TCRdb copy is restricted to in-frame clones and leaves out a portion. The data hold about 170,000 clones, with approximately 81% observed a single time. Sequences were obtained from PBMCs. These receptors all stem from a man aged 25-45 years in good health and CMV-seropositive. Each CDR3 is given with its conserved first and last residue. The listing skips clone size in some rows; elsewhere it reads once, few, many or a size class.

j_gene	v_gene	abundance	CDR3aa
TRBJ2-2	TRBV7-8	.	CASSLRDRQGGELFF
TRBJ1-1	TRBV5-1	.	CASSLAQFNTEAFF
TRBJ1-4	TRBV28	many	CASSLTDTNEKLFF
TRBJ1-4	TRBV4-1	few	CASSQDRDSRGKLFF
TRBJ2-2	TRBV7-6	once	CASSLAPRGDTGELFF
TRBJ1-1	TRBV4-3	few	CASSQAGQGPGTEAFF
TRBJ2-7	TRBV7-6	.	CASSPRTGGGYEQYF
TRBJ2-7	TRBV9	.	CASSTGQGSYEQYF
TRBJ1-4	TRBV25-1	.	CASSLGGATNEKLFF
TRBJ1-5	TRBV6-1	few	CASKAGYGNQPQHF
TRBJ1-2	TRBV10-1	.	CASSAGSYGYTF
TRBJ2-5	TRBV5-4	.	CASSLWGGQETQYF
TRBJ2-1	TRBV7-3	.	CASSLSPTEQFF
TRBJ1-4	TRBV18	.	CASSSNSGWNEKLFF
TRBJ2-5	TRBV11-3	once	CASSSSETPGWETQYF
TRBJ1-2	TRBV28	.	CASTWEGGYTF
TRBJ2-7	TRBV6-6	few	CASSSFSGGYYEQYF
TRBJ2-2	TRBV7-9	few	CASRGGANTGELFF
TRBJ2-1	TRBV9	.	CASSVAGVGAQYNEQFF
TRBJ1-2	TRBV6-5	.	CASRLTGERGGYTF
TRBJ2-3	TRBV6-5	.	CASSVEATVDTQYF
TRBJ1-1	TRBV7-9	.	CASREGQGGAEAFF